This T cell receptor (beta chain) was documented in a study of post-analysis software for immune sequencing data. Study overall: There were relapsing-remitting, secondary progressive and progressive-relapsing multiple sclerosis among the disease courses included.

This clonotype occurred a few times. Its antigen is still unknown. The authors incorporated unique molecular identifiers into the TCR beta cDNA libraries. The source material, roughly 0.85 to 10 million T cells, gave rise to roughly 500,000 cDNA molecules. A single record per CDR3 protein comes from TCRdb applying MiXCR to the PCR reads. Here the sample spans roughly 600,000 distinct CDR3 sequences, roughly 46% being singletons. Overall study results and limits: Controls' normalized Chao1 diversity significantly exceeded that of multiple sclerosis patients.

This sequence originates from a girl between 5 and 17 years old with multiple sclerosis. Source material: blood.

CDR3 in amino acids: CSASGGLSYEQYF. CDR3 nucleotides: TGCAGTGCTAGTGGCGGCCTCTCCTACGAGCAGTACTTC. The chain joins TRBV20-1 to TRBJ2-7; D remains ambiguous. Trimming pared 3 bases from V and 0 bases from J, leaving 9 bases between. This CDR3 is built from 13 residues. Germline V CDR1 and CDR2: DFQATT, SNEGSKA (reference sequence).